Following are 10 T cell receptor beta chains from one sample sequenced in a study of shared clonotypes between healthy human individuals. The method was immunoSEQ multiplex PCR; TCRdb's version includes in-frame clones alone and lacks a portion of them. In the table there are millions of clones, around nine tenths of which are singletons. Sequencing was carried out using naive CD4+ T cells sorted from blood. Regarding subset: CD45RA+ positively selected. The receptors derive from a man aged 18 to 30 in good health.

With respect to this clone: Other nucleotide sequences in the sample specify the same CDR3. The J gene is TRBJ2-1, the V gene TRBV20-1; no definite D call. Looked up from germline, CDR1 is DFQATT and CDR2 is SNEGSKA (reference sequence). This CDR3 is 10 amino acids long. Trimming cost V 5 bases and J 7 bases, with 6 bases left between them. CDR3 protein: CSAGRNEQFF. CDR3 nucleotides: TGCAGTGCTGGTCGGAATGAGCAGTTCTTC.

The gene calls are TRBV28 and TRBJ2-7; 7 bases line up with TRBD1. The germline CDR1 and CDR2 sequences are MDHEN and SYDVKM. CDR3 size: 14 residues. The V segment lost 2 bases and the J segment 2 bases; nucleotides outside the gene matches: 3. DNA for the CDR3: TGTGCCAGCAGTTTACCGGGACAGCCCTACGAGCAGTACTTC. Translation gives CASSLPGQPYEQYF.

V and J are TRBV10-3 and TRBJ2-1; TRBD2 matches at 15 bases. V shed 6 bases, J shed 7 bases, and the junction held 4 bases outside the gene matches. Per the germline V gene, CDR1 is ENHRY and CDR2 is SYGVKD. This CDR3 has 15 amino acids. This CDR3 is CAISLGLAGGNEQFF. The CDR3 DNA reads TGTGCCATCAGCTTAGGACTAGCGGGAGGGAATGAGCAGTTCTTC.

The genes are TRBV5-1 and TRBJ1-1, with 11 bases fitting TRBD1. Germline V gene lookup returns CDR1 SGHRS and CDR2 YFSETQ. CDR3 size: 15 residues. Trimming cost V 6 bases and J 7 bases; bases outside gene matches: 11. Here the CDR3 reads CASNRDRGFQGEAFF. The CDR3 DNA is TGCGCCAGCAACCGGGACAGGGGGTTTCAGGGTGAAGCTTTCTTT.

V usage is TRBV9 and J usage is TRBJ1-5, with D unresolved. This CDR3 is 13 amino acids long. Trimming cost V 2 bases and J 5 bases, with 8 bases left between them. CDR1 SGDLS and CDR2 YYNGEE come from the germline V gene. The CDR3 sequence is CASSVSGYQPQHF. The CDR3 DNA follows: TGTGCCAGCAGCGTCTCCGGGTATCAGCCCCAGCATTTT.

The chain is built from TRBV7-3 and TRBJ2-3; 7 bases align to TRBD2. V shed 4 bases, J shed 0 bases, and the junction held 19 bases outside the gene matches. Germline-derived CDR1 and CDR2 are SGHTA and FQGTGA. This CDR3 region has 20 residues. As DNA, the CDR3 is TGTGCCAGCAGCTCCACATGTGGACTAGGCTATGGAACTAGCACAGATACGCAGTATTTT. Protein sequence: CASSSTCGLGYGTSTDTQYF.

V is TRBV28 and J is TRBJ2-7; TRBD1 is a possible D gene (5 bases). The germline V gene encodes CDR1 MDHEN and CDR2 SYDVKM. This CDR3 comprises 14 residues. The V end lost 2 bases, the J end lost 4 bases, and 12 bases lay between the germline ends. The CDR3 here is CASSLHRGVYEQYF. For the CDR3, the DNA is TGTGCCAGCAGTTTACATAGGGGTGTTTACGAGCAGTACTTC.

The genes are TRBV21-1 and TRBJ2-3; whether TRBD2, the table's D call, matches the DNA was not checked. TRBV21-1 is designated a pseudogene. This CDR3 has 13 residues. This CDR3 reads CASGTRRRDTQYF. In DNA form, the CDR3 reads TGTGCCAGCGGGACTCGTAGACGAGATACGCAGTATTTT.

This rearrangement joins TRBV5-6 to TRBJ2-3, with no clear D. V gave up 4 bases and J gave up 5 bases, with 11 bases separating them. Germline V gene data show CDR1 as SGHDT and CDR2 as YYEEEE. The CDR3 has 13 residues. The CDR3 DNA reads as TGTGCCAGCAGCATAGTGCTAGGAGATACGCAGTATTTT. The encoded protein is CASSIVLGDTQYF.

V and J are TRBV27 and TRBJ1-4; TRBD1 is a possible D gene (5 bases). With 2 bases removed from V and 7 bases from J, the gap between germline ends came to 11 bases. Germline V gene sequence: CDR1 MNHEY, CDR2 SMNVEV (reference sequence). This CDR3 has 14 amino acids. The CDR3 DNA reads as TGTGCCAGCAGTTTAGTGGGACTCGGTGAAAAACTGTTTTTT. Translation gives CASSLVGLGEKLFF. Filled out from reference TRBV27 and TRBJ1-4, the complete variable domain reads EAQVTQNPRYLITVTGKKLTVTCSQNMNHEYMSWYRQDPGLGLRQIYYSMNVEVTDKGDVPEGYKVSRKEKRNFPLILESPSPNQTSLYFCASSLVGLGEKLFFGSGTQLSVL.